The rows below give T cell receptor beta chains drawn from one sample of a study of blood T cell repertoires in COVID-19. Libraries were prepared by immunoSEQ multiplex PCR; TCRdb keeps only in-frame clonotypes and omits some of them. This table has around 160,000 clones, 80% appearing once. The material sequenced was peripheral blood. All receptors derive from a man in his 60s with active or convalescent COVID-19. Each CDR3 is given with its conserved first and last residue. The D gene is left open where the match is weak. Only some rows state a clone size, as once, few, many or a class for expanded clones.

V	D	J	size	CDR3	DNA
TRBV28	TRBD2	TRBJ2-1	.	CAASAIAGERGNEQFF	TGTGCCGCCAGTGCGATAGCGGGAGAAAGGGGAAACGAGCAGTTCTTC
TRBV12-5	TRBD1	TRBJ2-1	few	CASGSTGDEQFF	TGTGCTAGTGGCTCGACAGGGGATGAGCAGTTCTTC
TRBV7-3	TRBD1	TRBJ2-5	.	CASSFQTGAGETQYF	TGTGCCAGCAGCTTCCAGACAGGGGCTGGAGAGACCCAGTACTTC
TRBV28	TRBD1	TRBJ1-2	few	CASRTGGSGYGYTF	TGTGCCAGCAGGACAGGGGGATCGGGCTATGGCTACACCTTC
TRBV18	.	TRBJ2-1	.	CASSSLGEDNEQFF	TGTGCCAGCTCGTCTCTCGGGGAGGACAATGAGCAGTTCTTC
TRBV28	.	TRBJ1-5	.	CASSPGGSGQPQHF	TGTGCCAGCAGTCCGGGAGGCTCGGGTCAGCCCCAGCATTTT
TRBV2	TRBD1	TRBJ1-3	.	CASKTGWELTSGNTIYF	TGTGCCAGCAAGACAGGGTGGGAACTGACCTCTGGAAACACCATATATTTT
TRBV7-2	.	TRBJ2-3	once	CASSANRQNTQYF	TGTGCCAGCAGCGCGAATCGACAGAATACGCAGTATTTT
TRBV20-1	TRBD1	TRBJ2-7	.	CSASTGTAYEQYF	TGCAGTGCTAGTACCGGGACAGCCTACGAGCAGTACTTC
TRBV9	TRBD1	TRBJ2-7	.	CASSSSGTGESYEQYF	TGTGCCAGCAGCTCTTCCGGGACAGGGGAGTCCTACGAGCAGTACTTC
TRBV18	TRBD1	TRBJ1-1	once	CASSPDRDAEAFF	TGTGCCAGCTCACCGGACAGGGACGCTGAAGCTTTCTTT
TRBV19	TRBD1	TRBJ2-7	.	CASKTGVYEQYF	TGTGCCAGTAAGACAGGGGTGTACGAGCAGTACTTC
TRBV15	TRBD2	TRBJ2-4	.	CATSRGFRLAGGVKNIQYF	TGTGCCACCAGCAGAGGGTTCCGGCTAGCGGGAGGGGTCAAAAACATTCAGTACTTC
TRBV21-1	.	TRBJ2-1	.	CASSSCSGRAGQFF	TGTGCCAGCAGCTCGTGTAGCGGGAGGGCCGGGCAGTTCTTC
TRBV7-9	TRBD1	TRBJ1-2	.	CASSPDRGLDGYTF	TGTGCCAGCAGCCCGGACAGGGGACTAGATGGCTACACCTTC
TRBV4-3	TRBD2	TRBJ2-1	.	CASSQEDSGRANEQFF	TGCGCCAGCAGCCAAGAAGATAGCGGGAGGGCCAATGAGCAGTTCTTC
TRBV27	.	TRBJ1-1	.	CASITPGGTEAFF	TGTGCCAGCATAACCCCTGGGGGGACTGAAGCTTTCTTT
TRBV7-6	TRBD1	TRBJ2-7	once	CASSPQVGTVYEQYF	TGTGCCAGCAGCCCACAGGTGGGGACAGTGTACGAGCAGTACTTC
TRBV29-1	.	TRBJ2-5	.	CSVDRGAAETQYF	TGCAGCGTTGACAGGGGAGCCGCAGAGACCCAGTACTTC